These T cell receptor beta chains were read from a single sample in a study of T cells in Graves' hyperthyroidism and ophthalmopathy. TCRdb analysed the multiplex PCR reads with MiXCR anew, one entry per CDR3 protein. The repertoire has around 440,000 distinct CDR3 sequences, around 14% of them found once; the top ten carry roughly 14%. Sequences were obtained from blood. Every receptor here comes from a woman aged 18 to 35 with Graves' hyperthyroidism. Both conserved end residues are part of each CDR3. A D gene is named only where the DNA matches it firmly. A clone size is listed for some rows: how often the clone was seen (once, few, many), or a class if it is expanded.

abundance: many
v_gene: TRBV11-2
d_gene: TRBD2
j_gene: TRBJ2-1
CDR3aa: CASSFLAGGPNEQFF
CDR3nt: TGTGCCAGCAGCTTTCTTGCGGGAGGGCCTAATGAGCAGTTCTTC

abundance: .
v_gene: TRBV7-2
d_gene: TRBD2
j_gene: TRBJ2-1
CDR3aa: CASSLERDRNEQFF
CDR3nt: TGTGCCAGCAGCTTAGAGCGGGACCGCAATGAGCAGTTCTTC

abundance: many
v_gene: TRBV12-3/TRBV12-4
d_gene: TRBD1
j_gene: TRBJ1-5
CDR3aa: CASSPTGDNQPQHF
CDR3nt: TGTGCCAGCAGCCCCACAGGGGACAATCAGCCCCAGCATTTT

abundance: many
v_gene: TRBV7-3
d_gene: TRBD2
j_gene: TRBJ2-3
CDR3aa: CASSLYAGGVDTQYF
CDR3nt: TGTGCCAGCAGCTTATATGCGGGGGGCGTAGATACGCAGTATTTT

abundance: .
v_gene: TRBV27
d_gene: TRBD1
j_gene: TRBJ2-7
CDR3aa: CASRRTGDTYEQYF
CDR3nt: TGTGCCAGCAGAAGGACAGGGGACACCTACGAGCAGTACTTC

abundance: many
v_gene: TRBV20-1
d_gene: .
j_gene: TRBJ2-5
CDR3aa: CSARVAGTGETQYF
CDR3nt: TGCAGTGCTAGAGTTGCGGGAACTGGCGAGACCCAGTACTTC

abundance: few
v_gene: TRBV6-2/TRBV6-3
d_gene: TRBD1
j_gene: TRBJ1-1
CDR3aa: CASSTEQGTEAFF
CDR3nt: TGTGCCAGCAGTACGGAACAGGGGACTGAAGCTTTCTTT

abundance: many
v_gene: TRBV2
d_gene: .
j_gene: TRBJ1-1
CDR3aa: CASSELGVGTEAFF
CDR3nt: TGTGCCAGCAGTGAACTAGGGGTCGGCACTGAAGCTTTCTTT

abundance: few
v_gene: TRBV27
d_gene: TRBD1
j_gene: TRBJ1-6
CDR3aa: CASSRQGNNSPLHF
CDR3nt: TGTGCCAGCAGCCGACAGGGTAATAATTCACCCCTCCACTTT

abundance: .
v_gene: TRBV6-1
d_gene: .
j_gene: TRBJ1-5
CDR3aa: CASSQDGGRNQPQHF
CDR3nt: TGTGCCAGCAGTCAGGACGGGGGCCGCAATCAGCCCCAGCATTTT

abundance: .
v_gene: TRBV5-1
d_gene: .
j_gene: TRBJ2-3
CDR3aa: CASKQAGPSTDTQYF
CDR3nt: TGCGCCAGCAAACAGGCTGGCCCCAGCACAGATACGCAGTATTTT

abundance: many
v_gene: TRBV2
d_gene: TRBD2
j_gene: TRBJ2-1
CDR3aa: CASSERLAGYNEQFF
CDR3nt: TGTGCCAGCAGTGAACGGCTAGCGGGGTACAATGAGCAGTTCTTC

abundance: .
v_gene: TRBV12-3/TRBV12-4
d_gene: TRBD2
j_gene: TRBJ2-2
CDR3aa: CASSRSWWREENTGELFF
CDR3nt: TGTGCCAGCAGTAGGAGTTGGTGGCGGGAGGAAAACACCGGGGAGCTGTTTTTT

abundance: many
v_gene: TRBV7-9
d_gene: TRBD2
j_gene: TRBJ2-3
CDR3aa: CASSPPSGGAIDTQYF
CDR3nt: TGTGCCAGCAGCCCCCCAAGCGGGGGGGCCATAGATACGCAGTATTTT

abundance: .
v_gene: TRBV3-1
d_gene: .
j_gene: TRBJ1-3
CDR3aa: CASSSGTRGNTIYF
CDR3nt: TGTGCCAGCAGCTCCGGGACAAGAGGAAACACCATATATTTT

abundance: .
v_gene: TRBV4-1
d_gene: TRBD1
j_gene: TRBJ2-5
CDR3aa: CASSQSPTGAQETQYF
CDR3nt: TGCGCCAGCAGCCAATCCCCAACAGGGGCACAAGAGACCCAGTACTTC

abundance: few
v_gene: TRBV12-3/TRBV12-4
d_gene: .
j_gene: TRBJ1-6
CDR3aa: CASRTRAGSQAKSPLHF
CDR3nt: TGTGCCAGCAGGACCCGCGCAGGGTCACAGGCGAAATCACCCCTCCACTTT

abundance: many
v_gene: TRBV29-1
d_gene: .
j_gene: TRBJ1-4
CDR3aa: CSVRLRVSNEKLFF
CDR3nt: TGCAGCGTTCGACTCAGGGTGTCTAATGAAAAACTGTTTTTT

abundance: many
v_gene: TRBV20-1
d_gene: TRBD2
j_gene: TRBJ2-1
CDR3aa: CSASGRVYNEQFF
CDR3nt: TGCAGTGCTAGCGGGAGGGTCTACAATGAGCAGTTCTTC

abundance: .
v_gene: TRBV27
d_gene: .
j_gene: TRBJ1-1
CDR3aa: CASSLATTLATEAFF
CDR3nt: TGTGCCAGCAGTCTAGCGACAACGTTGGCCACTGAAGCTTTCTTT

abundance: .
v_gene: TRBV6-2/TRBV6-3
d_gene: .
j_gene: TRBJ2-2
CDR3aa: CASSYSGRLRNTGELFF
CDR3nt: TGTGCCAGCAGTTACTCGGGCAGACTCAGGAACACCGGGGAGCTGTTTTTT

abundance: many
v_gene: TRBV12-3/TRBV12-4
d_gene: .
j_gene: TRBJ1-5
CDR3aa: CASSRDGLSNQPQHF
CDR3nt: TGTGCCAGCAGTCGGGACGGACTTAGCAATCAGCCCCAGCATTTT